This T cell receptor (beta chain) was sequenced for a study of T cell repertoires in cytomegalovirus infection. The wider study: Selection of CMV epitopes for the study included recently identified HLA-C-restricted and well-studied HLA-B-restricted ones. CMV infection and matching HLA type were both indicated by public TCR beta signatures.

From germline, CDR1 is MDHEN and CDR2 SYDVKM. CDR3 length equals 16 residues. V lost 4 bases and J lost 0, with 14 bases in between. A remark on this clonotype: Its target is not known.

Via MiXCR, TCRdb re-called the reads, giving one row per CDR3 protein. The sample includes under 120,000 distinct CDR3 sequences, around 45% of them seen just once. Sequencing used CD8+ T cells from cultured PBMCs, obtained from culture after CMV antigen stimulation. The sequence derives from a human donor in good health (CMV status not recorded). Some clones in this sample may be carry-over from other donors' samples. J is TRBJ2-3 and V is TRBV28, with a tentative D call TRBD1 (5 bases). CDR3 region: CASSSYRTPSTDTQYF. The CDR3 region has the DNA TGTGCCAGCAGTTCATACAGGACCCCTAGCACAGATACGCAGTATTTT.